Below are 21 T cell receptor beta chains sequenced from a single sample in a study of identical twins. In TCRdb, the 5' RACE reads were re-called with MiXCR into one record per CDR3 protein. This sample has approximately 530,000 distinct CDR3 sequences, with approximately 20% found just once. Separately, the same data were catalogued under a study of yellow fever vaccine responses in identical twins.

The sample taken for sequencing was CD4+ T cells sorted from blood. The receptors here all came from a woman aged 18-29 years in good health.

The sample holds a few counts of this clonotype. J is TRBJ1-1 and V is TRBV11-3; unclear D gene. The CDR3 spans 12 residues. Trimming left V 5 bases short and J 7 bases short, with 11 bases between. Germline V gene data show CDR1 as SGHNT and CDR2 as YENEEA. CDR3 sequence (DNA): TGTGCCAGCAGCCCGAGCTTGGGTGAAGCTTTCTTT. This codes for CASSPSLGEAFF. The complete variable domain, with remaining parts taken from reference TRBV11-3 and TRBJ1-1, reads EAGVVQSPRYKIIEKKQPVAFWCNPISGHNTLYWYLQNLGQGPELLIRYENEEAVDDSQLPKDRFSAERLKGVDSTLKIQPAELGDSAVYLCASSPSLGEAFFGQGTRLTVV.

This clonotype was seen only a few times. The chain carries TRBV10-3 and TRBJ2-7, with 7 bases that match TRBD1. The CDR3 spans 14 residues. The junction had 7 bases not matched to a gene; V was cut back by 6 bases and J by 2 bases. In germline, CDR1 is ENHRY, CDR2 SYGVKD. CDR3 sequence reads: CAISDGDRTYEQYV. CDR3 nucleotide sequence: TGTGCCATCAGCGACGGGGACAGAACCTACGAGCAGTACGTC.

This chain connects TRBV28 to TRBJ1-2, with D unclear. The ends were cut back, 8 bases at V and 7 bases at J, with 11 bases in the middle. Germline-derived CDR1 and CDR2 are MDHEN and SYDVKM. The CDR3 sequence is 11 residues long. The CDR3 DNA reads as TGTGCCAGCTACCAAGGAGGTGGCTACACCTTC. This sequence encodes CASYQGGGYTF.

The CDR3 DNA sequence: TGTGCCAGCAGGGGACTCTTCGAACGGGGCCAGTACTTC. Translating gives CASRGLFERGQYF. This chain joins TRBV6-1 and TRBJ2-5; possibly TRBD2 for D (6 bases). CDR1 MNHNS and CDR2 SASEGT come from the germline V gene. CDR3 length: 13 amino acids. V was pared by 6 bases and J by 10 bases, with 18 bases between.

This clonotype has a count of ten or more. This rearrangement joins TRBV12-3 or TRBV12-4 to TRBJ1-1; tentative D call: TRBD1 (5 bases). CDR3 size: 11 residues. Deletions cut 5 bases from V and 8 bases from J, with 9 bases between. This chain's CDR3 is CASSQTDEAFF. The CDR3 DNA reads TGTGCCAGCAGTCAGACAGACGAAGCTTTCTTT.

This sequence joins TRBV10-2 and TRBJ2-5, with TRBD2 identical over 11 bases. This CDR3 spans 18 amino acids. After removal of 2 bases from V and 3 bases from J, the junction contained 11 bases not matched to a gene. In germline, CDR1 is WSHSY, CDR2 SAAADI. CDR3 region: CASSELGLAGGNKETQYF. The CDR3 DNA is TGCGCCAGCAGTGAGCTAGGGCTAGCGGGGGGTAATAAAGAGACCCAGTACTTC.

V is TRBV7-9 and J is TRBJ2-1; 7 positions agree with TRBD2. Germline lookup yields CDR1 SEHNR and CDR2 FQNEAQ (reference sequence). The V gene end was trimmed by 1 base and the J gene end by 4 bases; junction bases not matched to a gene: 7. The CDR3 is 16 amino acids. The CDR3 region has the DNA TGTGCCAGCAGCTTAGTTATTGGGGGGGGTTACAATGAGCAGTTCTTC. Translation: CASSLVIGGGYNEQFF.

The chain carries TRBV27 and TRBJ2-1; D call uncertain. There are 13 residues in the CDR3. In germline, CDR1 is MNHEY, CDR2 SMNVEV (reference sequence). The V and J ends lost 2 bases and 6 bases respectively, with 8 bases between them. The CDR3 DNA follows: TGTGCCAGCAGTTTAGTGAGAGGCAATGAGCAGTTCTTC. This translates into CASSLVRGNEQFF.

The sample holds a few counts of this clonotype. The chain links TRBV4-1 to TRBJ1-6, with TRBD1 matching 8 bases. Germline-derived CDR1 and CDR2 are MGHRA and YSYEKL. V shed 7 bases, J shed 4 bases, and the junction held 6 bases outside the gene matches. CDR3 length: 15 residues. Here the CDR3 reads CASTDDRGYNSPLHF. CDR3 bases: TGCGCCAGCACGGATGACAGGGGTTATAATTCACCCCTCCACTTT.

This clonotype was detected a few times. The chain carries TRBV7-7 and TRBJ2-2, with 7 nucleotides matching TRBD1. Germline loops: CDR1 SSHAT, CDR2 FNYEAQ (reference sequence). The CDR3 runs 14 residues. V trimming: 5 bases; J trimming: 4 bases; junction bases outside the gene matches: 4. The CDR3 DNA reads TGTGCCAGCAGCAGACAGGGTATCACCGGGGAGCTGTTTTTT. Translation gives CASSRQGITGELFF.

The CDR3 nucleotides are TGTGCCAGCAGTGTGTTAAACGGGGAGCTGTTTTTT. Encoded protein: CASSVLNGELFF. The chain employs TRBV28 and TRBJ2-2; unclear D gene. V was shortened by 5 bases and J by 7 bases, with 8 bases between the two germline ends. Germline assignment: CDR1 MDHEN and CDR2 SYDVKM. The CDR3 runs 12 residues. Full variable domain (missing parts from reference TRBV28 and TRBJ2-2): DVKVTQSSRYLVKRTGEKVFLECVQDMDHENMFWYRQDPGLGLRLIYFSYDVKMKEKGDIPEGYSVSREKKERFSLILESASTNQTSMYLCASSVLNGELFFGEGSRLTVL.

The chain recombines TRBV7-9 with TRBJ2-3; D may be TRBD1 (6 bases). In germline, CDR1 is SEHNR, CDR2 FQNEAQ (reference sequence). CDR3 size: 13 residues. Trimming took 5 bases from V and 4 from J, leaving 10 bases between them. CDR3 sequence reads: CASSRDISDTQYF. The DNA for the CDR3 is TGTGCCAGCAGCCGGGACATCTCAGATACGCAGTATTTT. Variable domain in full (rest from reference TRBV7-9 and TRBJ2-3): DTGVSQNPRHKITKRGQNVTFRCDPISEHNRLYWYRQTLGQGPEFLTYFQNEAQLEKSRLLSDRFSAERPKGSFSTLEIQRTEQGDSAMYLCASSRDISDTQYFGPGTRLTVL.

The rearrangement uses TRBV5-6 and TRBJ2-5; maybe TRBD1 (5 bases). Between the trimmed V and J ends, which lost 3 bases and 0 bases, there was a span of 12 bases. CDR1 is SGHDT, CDR2 YYEEEE, per germline. This CDR3 region has 15 residues. The CDR3 loop is CASSSWTINQETQYF. CDR3 DNA: TGTGCCAGCAGCTCCTGGACAATCAACCAAGAGACCCAGTACTTC.

This clonotype showed up just a few times. The J gene is TRBJ2-7, the V gene TRBV12-3 or TRBV12-4; 9 bases agree with TRBD2. V lost 3 bases, J lost 4 bases, and 19 bases stayed unmatched. The CDR3 runs to 19 residues. CDR3 nucleotides: TGTGCCAGCAGTTTTAGTAGCGGGAGAAGGCTGGGCAGCCAATACGAGCAGTACTTC. Translation gives CASSFSSGRRLGSQYEQYF.

This chain connects TRBV10-3 to TRBJ2-1, with 8 bases matching TRBD1. CDR1 ENHRY and CDR2 SYGVKD come from the germline V gene. The CDR3 spans 14 residues. J lost 7 bases, V lost 10 bases, and 12 bases had no gene match. In DNA, the CDR3 is TGTGCCACACAGGGGGTCGGTTATGGGAATGAGCAGTTCTTC. Its protein product is CATQGVGYGNEQFF.

The rearrangement links TRBV15 to TRBJ2-1; D uncertain. Germline V lookup: CDR1 LNHNV, CDR2 YYDKDF (reference sequence). The CDR3 is 11 amino acids. Trimming pared 3 bases from V and 6 bases from J, leaving 3 bases between. CDR3 loop: CATSRSNEQFF. Written as DNA, the CDR3 is TGTGCCACCAGCAGGTCCAATGAGCAGTTCTTC.

This clonotype was counted between two and nine times. The gene calls are TRBV2 and TRBJ2-2, with D unclear. Trimming removed 2 bases from V and 2 bases from J, with 3 bases in between. The CDR3 totals 13 residues. Per germline, CDR1 SNHLY and CDR2 FYNNEI. The CDR3 DNA follows: TGTGCCAGCAGTGAATTCAACACCGGGGAGCTGTTTTTT. Translation: CASSEFNTGELFF.

This clonotype appeared a few times. This sequence joins TRBV7-9 and TRBJ2-1; 8 bases agree with TRBD1. Germline lookup yields CDR1 SEHNR and CDR2 FQNEAQ (reference sequence). With 5 bases clipped from V and 13 bases from J, the junction kept 4 bases outside the gene matches. The CDR3 runs to 11 residues. The CDR3 reads CASSTTGDQFF. In DNA form, the CDR3 reads TGTGCCAGCAGCACGACAGGGGACCAGTTCTTC.

The chain has TRBV29-1 and TRBJ2-7; D is unresolved. The germline V gene encodes CDR1 SQVTM and CDR2 ANQGSEA. The V and J ends lost 3 bases and 5 bases respectively, with 14 bases between them. This CDR3 has 13 amino acids. The CDR3 sequence is CSVEEPPLHEQYF. In nucleotides, the CDR3 is TGCAGCGTTGAGGAGCCTCCATTGCACGAGCAGTACTTC.

V and J are TRBV11-2 and TRBJ2-3, with D perhaps TRBD2 (5 bases). Germline V gene lookup returns CDR1 SGHAT and CDR2 FQNNGV. The ends were cut back, 0 bases at V and 1 base at J, with 11 bases in the middle. The CDR3 length is 16 residues. The CDR3 nucleotides read TGTGCCAGCAGCTTAGATCGCCCAGCGGGCACAGATACGCAGTATTTT. Translation: CASSLDRPAGTDTQYF.

This clonotype came up a few times. This chain connects TRBV24-1 to TRBJ1-2; tentatively, D is TRBD1 (6 bases). This CDR3 region has 14 residues. The germline gives CDR1 KGHDR, CDR2 SFDVKD. Trimming cost V 0 bases and J 8 bases, with 12 bases left between them. The DNA of the CDR3 is TGTGCCACCAGTGATTTGTTGGGGGGCGGCGGCTACACCTTC. It is translated as CATSDLLGGGGYTF.